One and the same sample provided the 31 T cell receptor beta chains below, sequenced in a study of T cells in Graves' hyperthyroidism and ophthalmopathy. Amplified TCR beta CDR3 regions derived from RNA transcripts. First-round RT-PCR with HTBI primers amplified the TCR CDR3 region. TCRdb itself ran the multiplex PCR reads through MiXCR, one entry per CDR3 protein. Of some 300,000 distinct CDR3 sequences listed, 16% are singletons. Material for sequencing was blood. The receptors originated from a man younger than 45 with Graves' hyperthyroidism.

This sequence joins TRBV5-1 and TRBJ2-3; 7 positions match TRBD2. After removal of 4 bases from V and 4 bases from J, the junction contained 6 bases not matched to a gene. The CDR3 totals 14 residues. The germline CDR1 and CDR2 sequences are SGHRS and YFSETQ. DNA for the CDR3: TGCGCCAGCAGCCCCGGACTAGACGCAGATACGCAGTATTTT. Residues: CASSPGLDADTQYF.

This chain links TRBV12-3 or TRBV12-4 with TRBJ2-1; D is tentatively TRBD1 or TRBD2 (5 bases each). The V gene lost 7 bases and the J gene lost 0 bases, with 13 bases spanning the gap. CDR3 length: 15 amino acids. CDR3 amino acids: CASTEGPPSYNEQFF. The CDR3 DNA is TGTGCCAGCACCGAGGGGCCCCCCTCCTACAATGAGCAGTTCTTC.

This clonotype was seen many times. The chain uses TRBV7-9 and TRBJ2-2, with D perhaps being TRBD1 or TRBD2 (6 bases each). The CDR3 loop spans 16 amino acids. V was pared by 1 base and J by 9 bases, with 18 bases between. Germline values: CDR1 SEHNR, CDR2 FQNEAQ (reference sequence). CDR3 in amino acids: CASSLEPGVGHRELFF. As DNA, the CDR3 is TGTGCCAGCAGCTTAGAGCCGGGAGTGGGACATAGGGAGCTGTTTTTT.

This clonotype has at least ten counts. This chain joins TRBV20-1 and TRBJ2-1; 10 bases match TRBD2. Germline V lookup: CDR1 DFQATT, CDR2 SNEGSKA (reference sequence). There are 15 residues in the CDR3. Unmatched junction bases numbered 13, after V lost 6 bases and J lost 8 bases. For the CDR3, the DNA is TGCAGTGCCACAATTCCTAGCGGGAGCCCCCATGAGCAGTTCTTC. Translated: CSATIPSGSPHEQFF.

J is TRBJ2-3 and V is TRBV12-3 or TRBV12-4, with D tentatively TRBD1 (6 bases). V lost 2 bases to trimming and J lost 4 bases, with 16 bases between them. This CDR3 region has 16 residues. CDR3 sequence reads: CASSLTGLDSSDTQYF. The DNA of the CDR3 is TGTGCCAGCAGTTTAACGGGTCTGGACAGCTCAGATACGCAGTATTTT.

This clonotype was counted ten times or more. This chain connects TRBV30 to TRBJ2-5; no clear D. Germline V gives CDR1 GTSNPN, CDR2 SVGIG (reference sequence). V lost 2 bases, J lost 5 bases, and 3 bases lay in between. This CDR3 contains 10 residues. The CDR3 nucleotides read TGTGCCTGGAGTAGGGAGACCCAGTACTTC. Translating it yields CAWSRETQYF.

This clonotype came up many times. The genes are TRBV20-1 and TRBJ2-3; D is unclear. The germline V gene has CDR1 DFQATT and CDR2 SNEGSKA (reference sequence). Trimming removed 5 bases at V and 1 base at J, with 7 bases between. The length of the CDR3 is 12 residues. The CDR3 DNA follows: TGCAGTGCTCCAAGCGGCACAGATACGCAGTATTTT. Translated, it gives CSAPSGTDTQYF.

This clonotype turned up a few times. The chain couples TRBV19 to TRBJ2-7; 10 bases align to TRBD1. V lost 5 bases and J lost 5; bases outside the gene matches: 3. Germline CDR1 reads LNHDA; CDR2 reads SQIVND (reference sequence). This CDR3 is built from 13 residues. Here the CDR3 reads CASSGQGVNEQYF. The CDR3 coding sequence is TGTGCCAGTAGTGGACAGGGGGTCAACGAGCAGTACTTC.

On this clonotype: The germline gene is not matched at one end of the junction; a read error may be the cause. The chain is built from TRBV29-1 and TRBJ2-3, with 7 nucleotides matching TRBD2. The CDR3 covers 16 residues. The germline CDR1 and CDR2 sequences are SQVTM and ANQGSEA. CDR3 DNA: TGCAGCGTTGAAGATCTCGGGGGGTCCCCGCCAGATGCGCAGTATTTT. Its protein is CSVEDLGGSPPDAQYF.

The genes are TRBV10-3 and TRBJ1-1, with D perhaps TRBD1 (6 bases). Germline V lookup: CDR1 ENHRY, CDR2 SYGVKD. CDR3 length equals 12 residues. The V end lost 8 bases, the J end lost 4 bases, and 11 bases lay between the germline ends. The CDR3 coding sequence is TGTGCCATCGCAGGGGATGGCACTGAAGCTTTCTTT. It yields the protein CAIAGDGTEAFF.

In its sample, this clonotype was seen many times. The chain couples TRBV18 to TRBJ2-5; D not resolved. This CDR3 has 13 residues. The V and J ends lost 3 bases and 4 bases respectively, with 9 bases between them. Looked up from germline, CDR1 is KGHSH and CDR2 is LQKENI. DNA of the CDR3: TGTGCCAGCTCACCTAACTCAGGAGAGACCCAGTACTTC. The encoded protein is CASSPNSGETQYF.

This clonotype was observed at least ten times. The rearrangement uses TRBV7-3 and TRBJ2-5; D unclear. Germline values: CDR1 SGHTA, CDR2 FQGTGA. This CDR3 region has 13 residues. V lost 1 base and J 1 base, leaving 4 bases between the germline ends. In DNA form, the CDR3 reads TGTGCCAGCAGCTTAAGCTCCCAAGAGACCCAGTACTTC. Translating gives CASSLSSQETQYF.

This clonotype turned up a few times. V usage is TRBV7-6 and J usage is TRBJ2-2, with TRBD2 identical over 10 bases. The CDR3 covers 20 residues. With V trimmed by 2 bases and J by 4 bases, 16 bases remained unmatched. Germline values: CDR1 SGHVS, CDR2 FNYEAQ. The CDR3 bases are TGTGCCAGCAGCTTACCCCTATCTCACCCTAGCGGGAGCGGCACCGGGGAGCTGTTTTTT. It specifies CASSLPLSHPSGSGTGELFF.

This clonotype was found a few times. V and J are TRBV19 and TRBJ2-1; 8 bases fit TRBD1. CDR3 length: 17 amino acids. Germline V gene data show CDR1 as LNHDA and CDR2 as SQIVND (reference sequence). V was pared by 4 bases and J by 5 bases, with 13 bases of the junction left unmatched. The CDR3 loop is CASSTAIQGVKDNEQFF. The CDR3 DNA sequence: TGTGCCAGTAGTACAGCAATACAGGGGGTGAAGGACAATGAGCAGTTCTTC.

The genes are TRBV19 and TRBJ1-2, with D unresolved. The CDR3 sequence is 17 residues long. V was clipped by 6 bases and J by 2 bases, with 22 bases between them. Germline V gives CDR1 LNHDA, CDR2 SQIVND (reference sequence). This CDR3 reads CASRADAGPLSNYGYTF. CDR3 DNA sequence: TGTGCCAGTAGGGCAGACGCGGGTCCCCTTTCCAACTATGGCTACACCTTC. Complete variable domain (other parts from reference TRBV19 and TRBJ1-2): DGGITQSPKYLFRKEGQNVTLSCEQNLNHDAMYWYRQDPGQGLRLIYYSQIVNDFQKGDIAEGYSVSREKKESFPLTVTSAQKNPTAFYLCASRADAGPLSNYGYTFGSGTRLTVV.

The chain couples TRBV18 to TRBJ2-7; 7 nucleotides align to TRBD1. CDR1 and CDR2 from the germline V gene are KGHSH and LQKENI. Trimming cost V 2 bases and J 3 bases; bases outside gene matches: 10. The CDR3 has 16 amino acids. The chain's CDR3 is CASSPNRRTGHYEQYF. The CDR3, as DNA: TGTGCCAGCTCACCAAACCGGAGGACAGGACACTACGAGCAGTACTTC. The variable domain in full, completed from reference TRBV18 and TRBJ2-7, reads NAGVMQNPRHLVRRRGQEARLRCSPMKGHSHVYWYRQLPEEGLKFMVYLQKENIIDESGMPKERFSAEFPKEGPSILRIQQVVRGDSAAYFCASSPNRRTGHYEQYFGPGTRLTVT.

This clonotype came up many times. The J gene is TRBJ1-5, the V gene TRBV12-3 or TRBV12-4; 8 bases are a match to TRBD1. The CDR3 contains 15 residues. J gave up 9 bases and V 4 bases, and 11 bases lay outside the gene matches. CDR3 region: CASSWDRPPWSPQHF. CDR3 in DNA: TGTGCCAGCAGTTGGGACAGGCCCCCTTGGTCGCCCCAGCATTTT.

This clonotype was seen many times. The V and J genes are TRBV7-8 and TRBJ2-5; 11 nucleotides match TRBD2. Germline V gene lookup returns CDR1 SGHVS and CDR2 FQNEAQ. The CDR3 contains 18 residues. J lost 2 bases, V lost 5 bases, and 13 bases had no gene match. CDR3 bases: TGTGCCAGCAGCCCTAGGGCTCTAGCGGGAGGCCCTCAAGAGACCCAGTACTTC. It is translated as CASSPRALAGGPQETQYF.

The V call is TRBV7-9, the J call TRBJ2-7; 7 bases map to TRBD2. The CDR3 sequence is 11 residues long. V gave up 8 bases and J gave up 5 bases; unmatched junction bases: 3. Germline V gene sequence: CDR1 SEHNR, CDR2 FQNEAQ (reference sequence). CDR3 sequence reads: CASGRANEQYF. Written as DNA, the CDR3 is TGTGCCAGCGGGAGGGCCAACGAGCAGTACTTC. The full variable domain, with the rest looked up from reference TRBV7-9 and TRBJ2-7, is DTGVSQNPRHKITKRGQNVTFRCDPISEHNRLYWYRQTLGQGPEFLTYFQNEAQLEKSRLLSDRFSAERPKGSFSTLEIQRTEQGDSAMYLCASGRANEQYFGPGTRLTVT.

Details on this clonotype: A much larger clonotype is one base distant, so this may be a read error. The chain combines TRBV2 with TRBJ2-1, with TRBD1 identical over 8 bases. CDR1 and CDR2 (germline): SNHLY, FYNNEI. This CDR3 is 16 amino acids long. With 2 bases clipped from V and 6 bases from J, the junction kept 9 bases outside the gene matches. This CDR3 reads CASSELATGAINEQFF. The CDR3 coding sequence is TGTGCCAGCAGTGAACTAGCGACAGGGGCGATCAATGAGCAGTTCTTC.

This clonotype has a count of ten or more. This rearrangement joins TRBV5-6 to TRBJ2-1; D is possibly TRBD1 (5 bases). With 0 bases removed from V and 0 bases from J, the gap between germline ends came to 7 bases. Germline values: CDR1 SGHDT, CDR2 YYEEEE. The CDR3 sequence is 15 residues long. The CDR3 bases are TGTGCCAGCAGCTTGGCAGGGCACTCCTACAATGAGCAGTTCTTC. Protein product: CASSLAGHSYNEQFF.

The gene calls are TRBV30 and TRBJ2-1; 12 positions agree with TRBD2. The CDR3 has 18 residues. Losses at the gene ends were 2 bases for V and 3 bases for J; bases not matched to a gene: 11. Germline CDR1 and CDR2: GTSNPN and SVGIG (reference sequence). The CDR3 loop reads CAWSFYPGLAGNYNEQFF. The CDR3 nucleotides read TGTGCCTGGAGTTTCTACCCCGGACTAGCGGGAAACTACAATGAGCAGTTCTTC.

Only a few counts were recorded for this clonotype. The chain couples TRBV20-1 to TRBJ2-1; D unresolved. V lost 0 bases and J lost 8, with 11 bases in between. Germline-derived CDR1 and CDR2 are DFQATT and SNEGSKA (reference sequence). The CDR3 length is 13 residues. CDR3 in DNA: TGCAGTGCTAGAGATCCAGCTGGCGATGAGCAGTTCTTC. It yields the protein CSARDPAGDEQFF.

This clonotype was observed at least ten times. V is TRBV2 and J is TRBJ2-5; TRBD1 matches 8 bases. Germline lookup yields CDR1 SNHLY and CDR2 FYNNEI. The V and J ends lost 0 bases and 3 bases, in that order; junction bases with no gene match: 6. This CDR3 is built from 16 residues. The CDR3 nucleotides are TGTGCCAGCAGTGAAGCAGTCTCAGGGGGCGAAGAGACCCAGTACTTC. Its protein is CASSEAVSGGEETQYF.

Ten or more counts support this clonotype. This chain joins TRBV11-2 and TRBJ2-7, with D maybe TRBD1 (5 bases). Germline V gene sequence: CDR1 SGHAT, CDR2 FQNNGV. The CDR3 runs to 15 residues. Deletions cut 4 bases from V and 7 bases from J, with 20 bases between. Here the CDR3 reads CASSSPGRTGGEQYF. The CDR3 DNA sequence: TGTGCCAGCAGCTCCCCAGGGCGGACCGGTGGGGAGCAGTACTTC.

This clonotype was found many times. The chain joins TRBV2 to TRBJ1-1; possibly TRBD1 for D (5 bases). The V gene lost 6 bases and the J gene lost 0 bases, with 8 bases spanning the gap. Germline CDR1 is SNHLY and CDR2 is FYNNEI. The CDR3 has 13 residues. As DNA, the CDR3 is TGTGCCAGCAGCTGGGACTTGAACACTGAAGCTTTCTTT. Protein sequence: CASSWDLNTEAFF.

This clonotype has a count of ten or more. The V call is TRBV6-1, the J call TRBJ2-7; TRBD1 matches at 7 bases. J lost 1 base, V lost 4 bases, and 7 bases had no gene match. CDR1 and CDR2 from the germline V gene are MNHNS and SASEGT. The length of the CDR3 is 15 residues. This CDR3 is CASSARGQKSYEQYF. For the CDR3, the DNA is TGTGCCAGCAGTGCGAGGGGGCAAAAATCCTACGAGCAGTACTTC.

This clonotype showed up just a few times. The V gene is TRBV6-1, the J gene TRBJ2-4; 7 bases agree with TRBD2. Trimming took 5 bases from V and 9 from J; bases not matched to a gene: 7. The CDR3 runs to 13 residues. The V gene's germline CDR1 is MNHNS and CDR2 SASEGT. Here the CDR3 reads CASSPGRRAIQYF. As DNA, the CDR3 is TGTGCCAGCAGTCCCGGGAGGCGGGCCATTCAGTACTTC.

There are many counts of this clonotype. The rearrangement uses TRBV2 and TRBJ1-5; 7 bases are shared with TRBD1. The CDR3 consists of 15 residues. Germline V lookup: CDR1 SNHLY, CDR2 FYNNEI. V shed 3 bases, J shed 6 bases, and the junction held 8 bases outside the gene matches. The CDR3 spells CASSEGQGGFQPQHF. The CDR3, as DNA: TGTGCCAGCAGTGAGGGTCAGGGGGGCTTTCAGCCCCAGCATTTT.

This clonotype was counted a few times. The chain employs TRBV20-1 and TRBJ2-7, with 10 bases lining up with TRBD2. This CDR3 has 13 amino acids. The V segment lost 6 bases and the J segment 3 bases; nucleotides outside the gene matches: 5. From germline, CDR1 is DFQATT and CDR2 SNEGSKA (reference sequence). The CDR3 region has the DNA TGCAGTGCAAGCGGGAGGGCCGGCTACGAGCAGTACTTC. It is translated as CSASGRAGYEQYF.

The chain couples TRBV28 to TRBJ2-5; 14 bases map to TRBD2. J lost 4 bases, V lost 1 base, and 8 bases had no gene match. The CDR3 sequence is 18 residues long. The germline gives CDR1 MDHEN, CDR2 SYDVKM. CDR3 amino acids: CASSLSGGLAGGRETQYF. The CDR3 DNA sequence: TGTGCCAGCAGTTTATCCGGAGGACTAGCGGGAGGTAGAGAGACCCAGTACTTC.